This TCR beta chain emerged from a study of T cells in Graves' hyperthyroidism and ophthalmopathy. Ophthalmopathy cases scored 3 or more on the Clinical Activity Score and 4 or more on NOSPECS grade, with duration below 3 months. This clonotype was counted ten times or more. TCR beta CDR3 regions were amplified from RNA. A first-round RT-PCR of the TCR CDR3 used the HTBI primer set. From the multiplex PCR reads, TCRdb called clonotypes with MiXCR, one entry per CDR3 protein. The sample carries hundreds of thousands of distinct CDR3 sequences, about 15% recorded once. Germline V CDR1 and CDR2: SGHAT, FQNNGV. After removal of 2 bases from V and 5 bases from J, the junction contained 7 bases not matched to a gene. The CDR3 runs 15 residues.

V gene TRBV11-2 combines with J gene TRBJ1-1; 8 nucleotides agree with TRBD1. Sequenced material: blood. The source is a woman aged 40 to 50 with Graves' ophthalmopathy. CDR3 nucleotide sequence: TGTGCCAGCAGCTTAAGGGGACAGGTTACGACTGAAGCTTTCTTT. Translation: CASSLRGQVTTEAFF.